Listed below are T cell receptor beta chains from one sample, sequenced in a study of STAT5B mutations in CD4+ large granular lymphocyte leukemia. Data came from immunoSEQ multiplex PCR; TCRdb stores just in-frame clones and leaves some out. The sample lists some 29,000 clones; more than 65% were seen once. Sequencing was done on a sample of CD4+ T cells from blood buffy coats. The receptor set was obtained from a human donor in good health. CDR3s include the opening cysteine and the closing phenylalanine or tryptophan. A D gene is named only where the DNA matches it firmly. Clone sizes are given selectively: once, few, many, or a class where the clone is expanded.

NA | NA | TRBJ2-1 | TRBV11-3 | CASSDGSSYNEQFF | TGTGCCAGCAGCGACGGAAGCTCCTACAATGAGCAGTTCTTC
TRBD2 | NA | TRBJ2-5 | TRBV7-8 | CASRSAGGPVETQYF | TGTGCCAGCAGATCAGCGGGGGGGCCGGTGGAGACCCAGTACTTC
NA | few | TRBJ1-6 | TRBV2 | CASSEQRDSPLHF | TGTGCCAGCAGTGAACAGCGGGATTCACCCCTCCACTTT
NA | once | TRBJ2-7 | TRBV21-1 | CASSKGVGDGSYEQYF | NA
NA | NA | TRBJ2-2 | TRBV7-9 | CASKYRAVSNTGELFF | TGTGCCAGCAAATACAGGGCCGTCTCGAACACCGGGGAGCTGTTTTTT
NA | once | TRBJ1-1 | TRBV5-4 | CAGRGGAGTEAFF | TGTGCCGGGAGGGGGGGCGCGGGAACTGAAGCTTTCTTT
NA | NA | TRBJ1-2 | TRBV19 | CASSMRTYGYTF | TGTGCCAGTAGTATGAGGACGTATGGCTACACCTTC
NA | few | TRBJ1-1 | TRBV7-8 | CASSLSMNTEAFF | TGTGCCAGCAGCTTGTCTATGAACACTGAAGCTTTCTTT
TRBD2 | NA | TRBJ2-1 | TRBV6-4 | CASKTLAGGNNEQFF | TGTGCCAGCAAAACCCTAGCGGGGGGCAACAATGAGCAGTTCTTC
NA | NA | TRBJ2-3 | TRBV7-9 | CASSLLVWDTQYF | TGTGCCAGCAGTCTCCTAGTGTGGGATACGCAGTATTTT
NA | NA | TRBJ1-1 | TRBV5-1 | CASSLEAGNTEAFF | TGCGCCAGCAGCTTGGAGGCCGGGAACACTGAAGCTTTCTTT
TRBD2 | once | TRBJ2-1 | TRBV29-1 | CSVTSGGYYNEQFF | TGCAGCGTTACTAGCGGGGGGTACTACAATGAGCAGTTCTTC
NA | few | TRBJ1-5 | TRBV21-1 | CASSKAQGRQPQHF | TGTGCCAGCAGCAAAGCTCAGGGTCGTCAGCCCCAGCATTTT
NA | once | TRBJ2-1 | TRBV29-1 | CSVAISNEQFF | TGCAGCGTCGCGATTAGCAATGAGCAGTTCTTC
NA | NA | TRBJ2-1 | TRBV5-1 | CASSLDTGRRNEQFF | TGCGCCAGCAGCTTGGACACAGGTCGCCGCAATGAGCAGTTCTTC
NA | NA | TRBJ2-1 | TRBV10-3 | CAISASTPSYNEQFF | TGTGCCATCAGCGCCTCTACCCCCTCCTACAATGAGCAGTTCTTC
TRBD1 | NA | TRBJ1-5 | TRBV19 | CASSIKGAGNQPQHF | TGTGCCAGTAGTATAAAGGGGGCTGGGAATCAGCCCCAGCATTTT
TRBD1 | NA | TRBJ1-1 | TRBV18 | CASSPDRGSTEAFF | TGTGCCAGCTCACCGGACAGGGGGTCCACTGAAGCTTTCTTT
TRBD2 | NA | TRBJ2-1 | TRBV19 | CASQAGAAGGEQFF | TGTGCCAGCCAAGCAGGGGCAGCGGGGGGTGAGCAGTTCTTC
NA | NA | TRBJ2-4 | TRBV6-6 | CASSYGQGGDIQYF | TGTGCCAGCAGTTATGGACAAGGAGGTGACATTCAGTACTTC
NA | few | TRBJ2-2 | TRBV14 | CASSQGTGYTGELFF | TGTGCCAGCAGCCAAGGAACAGGGTACACCGGGGAGCTGTTTTTT
TRBD1 | NA | TRBJ2-3 | TRBV7-2 | CASSWTGTGVTDTQYF | TGTGCCAGCAGCTGGACCGGGACAGGGGTCACAGATACGCAGTATTTT
NA | few | TRBJ1-5 | TRBV5-6 | CASTSGRDQPQHF | TGTGCCAGCACCTCAGGACGGGATCAGCCCCAGCATTTT
NA | NA | TRBJ1-5 | TRBV7-2 | CASSKKTGNQPQHF | TGTGCCAGCAGCAAAAAAACCGGCAATCAGCCCCAGCATTTT
TRBD1 | once | TRBJ1-1 | TRBV27 | CASKGADTEAFF | TGTGCCAGCAAGGGGGCAGACACTGAAGCTTTCTTT
NA | few | TRBJ1-4 | TRBV7-9 | CASSLGQGNEKLFF | TGTGCCAGCAGCTTAGGGCAGGGGAATGAAAAACTGTTTTTT
NA | NA | TRBJ1-5 | TRBV19 | CASSIADLGGQPQHF | TGTGCCAGTAGTATAGCCGATCTAGGTGGTCAGCCCCAGCATTTT